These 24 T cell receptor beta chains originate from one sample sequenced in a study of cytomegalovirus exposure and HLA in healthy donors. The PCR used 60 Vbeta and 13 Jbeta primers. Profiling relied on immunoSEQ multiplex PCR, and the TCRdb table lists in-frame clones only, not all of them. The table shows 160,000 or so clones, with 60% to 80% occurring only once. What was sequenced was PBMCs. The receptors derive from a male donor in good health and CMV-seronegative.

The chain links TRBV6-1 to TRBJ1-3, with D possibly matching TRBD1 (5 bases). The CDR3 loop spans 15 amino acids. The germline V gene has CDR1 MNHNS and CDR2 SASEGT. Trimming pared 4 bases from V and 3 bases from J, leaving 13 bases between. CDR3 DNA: TGTGCCAGCAGTGGGACACCGTGGGGTGGAAACACCATATATTTT. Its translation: CASSGTPWGGNTIYF.

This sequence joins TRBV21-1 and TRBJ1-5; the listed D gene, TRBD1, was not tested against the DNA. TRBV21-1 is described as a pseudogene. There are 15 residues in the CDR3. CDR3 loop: CASSKGQGKGQPQHF. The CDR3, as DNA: TGTGCCAGCAGTAAGGGACAGGGTAAGGGTCAGCCCCAGCATTTT.

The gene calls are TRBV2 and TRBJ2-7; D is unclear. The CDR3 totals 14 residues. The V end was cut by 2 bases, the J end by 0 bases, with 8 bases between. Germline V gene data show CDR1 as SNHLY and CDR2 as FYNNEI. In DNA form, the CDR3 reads TGTGCCAGCAGTGAAACGGCAGGCTCCTACGAGCAGTACTTC. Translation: CASSETAGSYEQYF.

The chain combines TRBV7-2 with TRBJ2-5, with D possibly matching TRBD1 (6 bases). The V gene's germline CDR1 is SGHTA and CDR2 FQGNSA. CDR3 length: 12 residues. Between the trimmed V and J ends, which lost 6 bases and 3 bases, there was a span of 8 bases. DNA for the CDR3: TGTGCCAGCAGGGCAGGGGAAGAGACCCAGTACTTC. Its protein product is CASRAGEETQYF.

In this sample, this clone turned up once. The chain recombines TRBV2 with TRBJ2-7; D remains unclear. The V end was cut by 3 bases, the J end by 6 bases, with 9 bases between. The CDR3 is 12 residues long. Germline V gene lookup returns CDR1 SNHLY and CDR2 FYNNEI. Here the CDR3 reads CASSDVVSEQYF. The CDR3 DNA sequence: TGTGCCAGCAGTGACGTCGTATCCGAGCAGTACTTC.

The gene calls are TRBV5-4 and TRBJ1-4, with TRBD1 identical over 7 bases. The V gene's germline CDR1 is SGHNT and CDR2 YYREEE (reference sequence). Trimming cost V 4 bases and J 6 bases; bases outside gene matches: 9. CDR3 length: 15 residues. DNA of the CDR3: TGTGCCAGCAGCCAGGGGACAGATCTCCATGAAAAACTGTTTTTT. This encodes CASSQGTDLHEKLFF.

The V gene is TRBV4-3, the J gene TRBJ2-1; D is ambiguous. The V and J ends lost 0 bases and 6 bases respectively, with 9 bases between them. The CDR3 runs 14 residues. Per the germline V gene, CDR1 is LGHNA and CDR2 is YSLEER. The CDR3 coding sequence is TGCGCCAGCAGCCAAGATATGCGCATCAATGAGCAGTTCTTC. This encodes CASSQDMRINEQFF.

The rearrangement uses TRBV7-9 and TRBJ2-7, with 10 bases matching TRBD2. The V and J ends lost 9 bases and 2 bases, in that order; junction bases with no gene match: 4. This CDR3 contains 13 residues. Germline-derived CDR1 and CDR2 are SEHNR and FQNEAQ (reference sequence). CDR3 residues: CASTGLAAYEQYF. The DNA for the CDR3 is TGTGCCAGTACTGGACTAGCGGCCTACGAGCAGTACTTC. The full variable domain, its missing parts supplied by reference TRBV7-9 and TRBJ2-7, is DTGVSQNPRHKITKRGQNVTFRCDPISEHNRLYWYRQTLGQGPEFLTYFQNEAQLEKSRLLSDRFSAERPKGSFSTLEIQRTEQGDSAMYLCASTGLAAYEQYFGPGTRLTVT.

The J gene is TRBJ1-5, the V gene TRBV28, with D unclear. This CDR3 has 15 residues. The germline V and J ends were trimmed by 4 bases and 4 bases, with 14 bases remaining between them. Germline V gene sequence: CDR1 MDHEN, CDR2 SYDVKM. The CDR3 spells CASSYQEQLNQPQHF. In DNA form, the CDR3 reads TGTGCCAGCAGTTATCAGGAACAGTTAAATCAGCCCCAGCATTTT.

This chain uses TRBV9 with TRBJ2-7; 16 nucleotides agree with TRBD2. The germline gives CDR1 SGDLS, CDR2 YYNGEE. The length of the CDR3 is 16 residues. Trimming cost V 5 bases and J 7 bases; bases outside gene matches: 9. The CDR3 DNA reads TGTGCCAGCAGTCCTTCTCCGGGACTAGCGGGAGGGGAGCAGTACTTC. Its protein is CASSPSPGLAGGEQYF. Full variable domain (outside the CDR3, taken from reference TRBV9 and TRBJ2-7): DSGVTQTPKHLITATGQRVTLRCSPRSGDLSVYWYQQSLDQGLQFLIQYYNGEERAKGNILERFSAQQFPDLHSELNLSSLELGDSALYFCASSPSPGLAGGEQYFGPGTRLTVT.

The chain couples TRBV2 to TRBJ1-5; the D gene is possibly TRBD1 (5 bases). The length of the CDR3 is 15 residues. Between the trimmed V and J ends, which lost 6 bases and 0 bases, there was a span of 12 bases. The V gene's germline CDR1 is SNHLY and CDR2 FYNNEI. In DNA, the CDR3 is TGTGCCAGCAGCCCTGACAGTTATAGCAATCAGCCCCAGCATTTT. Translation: CASSPDSYSNQPQHF. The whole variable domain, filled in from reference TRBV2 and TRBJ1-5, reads EPEVTQTPSHQVTQMGQEVILRCVPISNHLYFYWYRQILGQKVEFLVSFYNNEISEKSEIFDDQFSVERPDGSNFTLKIRSTKLEDSAMYFCASSPDSYSNQPQHFGDGTRLSIL.

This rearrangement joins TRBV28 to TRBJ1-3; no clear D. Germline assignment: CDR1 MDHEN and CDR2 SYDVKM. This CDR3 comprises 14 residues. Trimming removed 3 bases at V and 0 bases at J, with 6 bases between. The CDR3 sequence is CASSFVSSGNTIYF. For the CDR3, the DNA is TGTGCCAGCAGTTTCGTCTCCTCTGGAAACACCATATATTTT.

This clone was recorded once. DNA for the CDR3: TGCGCCAGCAAGACAGGGAGTTATGGCTACACCTTC. Translated: CASKTGSYGYTF. The rearrangement links TRBV5-1 to TRBJ1-2; 7 nucleotides match TRBD1. Germline CDR1 is SGHRS and CDR2 is YFSETQ. V lost 6 bases to trimming and J lost 5 bases; unmatched junction nucleotides: 4. The CDR3 loop spans 12 amino acids.

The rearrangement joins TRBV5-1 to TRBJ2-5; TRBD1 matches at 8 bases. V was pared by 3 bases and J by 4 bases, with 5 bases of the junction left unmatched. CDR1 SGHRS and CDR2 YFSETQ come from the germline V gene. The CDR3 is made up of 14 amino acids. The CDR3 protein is CASSWGQALETQYF. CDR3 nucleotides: TGCGCCAGCAGCTGGGGACAGGCTTTAGAGACCCAGTACTTC.

CDR3 DNA: TGTGCCAGCAGCGTAGCGGTAGCGGGGGTCCAAGAGACCCAGTACTTC. It codes for CASSVAVAGVQETQYF. The chain carries TRBV9 and TRBJ2-5; 9 bases agree with TRBD2. The germline V gene encodes CDR1 SGDLS and CDR2 YYNGEE. The CDR3 runs 16 residues. The V segment lost 0 bases and the J segment 1 base; nucleotides outside the gene matches: 4.

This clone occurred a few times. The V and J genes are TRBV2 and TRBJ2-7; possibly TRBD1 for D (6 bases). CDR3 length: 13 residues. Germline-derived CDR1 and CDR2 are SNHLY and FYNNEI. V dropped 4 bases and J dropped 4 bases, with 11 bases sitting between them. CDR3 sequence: CASSGQVGYEQYF. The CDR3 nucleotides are TGTGCCAGCAGTGGACAGGTCGGATACGAGCAGTACTTC.

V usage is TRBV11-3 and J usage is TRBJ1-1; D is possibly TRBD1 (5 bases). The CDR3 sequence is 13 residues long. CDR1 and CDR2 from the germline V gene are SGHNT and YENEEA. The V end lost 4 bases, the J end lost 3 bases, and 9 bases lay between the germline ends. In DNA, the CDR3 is TGTGCCAGCAGCTCAGGGTTGGACACTGAAGCTTTCTTT. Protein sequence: CASSSGLDTEAFF.

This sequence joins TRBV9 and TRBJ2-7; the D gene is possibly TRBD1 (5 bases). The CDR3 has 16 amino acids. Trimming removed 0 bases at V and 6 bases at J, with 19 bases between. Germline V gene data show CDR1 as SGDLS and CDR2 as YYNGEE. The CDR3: CASSVERGRPLCEQYF. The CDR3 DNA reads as TGTGCCAGCAGCGTAGAAAGGGGTCGGCCCTTGTGCGAGCAGTACTTC.

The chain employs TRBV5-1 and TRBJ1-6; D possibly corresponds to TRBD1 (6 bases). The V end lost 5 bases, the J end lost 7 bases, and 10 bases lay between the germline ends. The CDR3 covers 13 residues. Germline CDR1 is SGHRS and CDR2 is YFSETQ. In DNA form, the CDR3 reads TGCGCCAGCAGGGGACAACCAAATTCACCCCTCCACTTT. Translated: CASRGQPNSPLHF.

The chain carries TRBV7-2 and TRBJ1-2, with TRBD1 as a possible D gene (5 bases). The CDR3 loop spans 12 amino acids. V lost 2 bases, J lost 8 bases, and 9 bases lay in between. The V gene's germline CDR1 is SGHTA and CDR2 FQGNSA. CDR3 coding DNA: TGTGCCAGCAGCTTAAATCAGGGCGGCTACACCTTC. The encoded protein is CASSLNQGGYTF. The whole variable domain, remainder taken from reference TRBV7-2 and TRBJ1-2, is GAGVSQSPSNKVTEKGKDVELRCDPISGHTALYWYRQSLGQGLEFLIYFQGNSAPDKSGLPSDRFSAERTGGSVSTLTIQRTQQEDSAVYLCASSLNQGGYTFGSGTRLTVV.

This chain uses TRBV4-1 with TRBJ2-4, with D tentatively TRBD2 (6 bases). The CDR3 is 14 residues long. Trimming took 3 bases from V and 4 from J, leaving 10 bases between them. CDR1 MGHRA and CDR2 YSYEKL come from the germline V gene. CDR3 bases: TGCGCCAGCAGCCAGAGCGGGTGGAAAAACATTCAGTACTTC. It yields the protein CASSQSGWKNIQYF.

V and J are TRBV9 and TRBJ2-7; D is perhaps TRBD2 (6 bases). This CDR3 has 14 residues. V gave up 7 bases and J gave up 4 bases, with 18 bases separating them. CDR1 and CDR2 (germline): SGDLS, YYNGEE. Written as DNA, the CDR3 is TGTGCCAGCGGATCCGGGACTGGAATTTACGAGCAGTACTTC. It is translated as CASGSGTGIYEQYF.

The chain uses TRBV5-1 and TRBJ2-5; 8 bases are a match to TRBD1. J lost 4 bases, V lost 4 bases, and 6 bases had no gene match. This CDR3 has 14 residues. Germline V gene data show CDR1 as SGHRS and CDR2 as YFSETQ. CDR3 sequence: CASSPGQAGETQYF. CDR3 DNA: TGCGCCAGCAGCCCGGGACAGGCCGGAGAGACCCAGTACTTC.

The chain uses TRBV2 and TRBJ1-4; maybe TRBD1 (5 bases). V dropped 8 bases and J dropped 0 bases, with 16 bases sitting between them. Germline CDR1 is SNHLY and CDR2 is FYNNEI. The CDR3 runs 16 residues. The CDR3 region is CASRGSPTPTNEKLFF. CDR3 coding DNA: TGTGCCAGCCGGGGGTCCCCCACACCAACTAATGAAAAACTGTTTTTT.